Shown below are 2 T cell receptor beta chains from a single sample sequenced in a study of post-analysis software for immune sequencing data. Study observations and caveats: Relative to controls, patients had 4 or 5 TRBV segments at higher frequency, with TRBV5-6, TRBV5-1 and TRBV20-1 among these.

Antigens for these TCRs are unknown. Prepared libraries of TCR beta cDNA carried unique molecular identifiers. TCRdb ran MiXCR on the PCR reads and lists one entry per CDR3 protein. The table shows 820,000 or so distinct CDR3 sequences, with approximately 57% occurring only once. Sequencing used blood. Receptor source: a girl aged 5 to 17 with multiple sclerosis.

The chain recombines TRBV10-3 with TRBJ1-1; D is undetermined. Looked up from germline, CDR1 is ENHRY and CDR2 is SYGVKD. Trimming removed 3 bases at V and 1 base at J, with 9 bases between. CDR3 length: 14 residues. This CDR3 reads CAISEGRQNTEAFF. CDR3 DNA sequence: TGTGCCATCAGTGAAGGGCGGCAGAACACTGAAGCTTTCTTT.

The chain recombines TRBV9 with TRBJ1-2; possible D gene TRBD1, 6 bases. V was cut by 3 bases and J by 2 bases, with 14 bases left in between. In germline, CDR1 is SGDLS, CDR2 YYNGEE. This CDR3 region has 15 residues. The CDR3 region is CASSATLGGNYGYTF. The CDR3 nucleotides are TGTGCCAGCAGCGCGACACTAGGGGGGAACTATGGCTACACCTTC.